This TCR beta chain was found in a study of immune cell composition in non-small cell lung cancer. Overall study: Tumours were mainly lung adenocarcinoma or squamous cell carcinoma. Points from the study as a whole: Squamous lung tumours showed higher top 10 clone scores and clonality than adenocarcinomas.

As for this clone: Antigen unknown.

Data came from immunoSEQ multiplex PCR; TCRdb stores just in-frame clones and leaves some out. The sample yields 12,000 to 15,000 clones, approximately 70% seen once. The sequenced sample consisted of lung tumor tissue. The sequence came from a human donor with non-small cell lung cancer.

The CDR3 DNA is TGTGCCAGCAGCCCCCCAGGGGTCGCCGGGGAGCTGTTTTTT. Translated: CASSPPGVAGELFF. This chain links TRBV7-2 with TRBJ2-2; tentatively, D is TRBD1 (6 bases). CDR1 and CDR2 from the germline V gene are SGHTA and FQGNSA. This CDR3 region has 14 residues. With 5 bases removed from V and 6 bases from J, the gap between germline ends came to 13 bases.